This T cell receptor (beta chain) came from a study of T cell responses to AZD1222 COVID-19 vaccine. Study-level results: A reported finding is that nearly half of spike-specific TCRs target unmutated variant regions. At 160-218 and 743-854, vaccine-associated CD4 TCRs were dominant, and they spanned spike.

Note on this clone: Its specificity is unknown.

Germline V lookup: CDR1 SQVTM, CDR2 ANQGSEA. Between the trimmed V and J ends, which lost 5 bases and 10 bases, there was a span of 14 bases. This CDR3 is 12 amino acids long. Produced via immunoSEQ multiplex PCR; TCRdb's table is partial and in-frame only. The sample holds about 130,000 clones; roughly 85% are singletons and the top ten take roughly 8.7%. The TCR sequence derives from an adult who received the MenACWY meningococcal vaccine as a control. Sequenced material: peripheral blood, taken 28 days after the second dose of the MenACWY control vaccine. V gene TRBV29-1 combines with J gene TRBJ1-4; tentative D call: TRBD1 (6 bases). The DNA of the CDR3 is TGCAGCGTTCAACAAGGGGGGGTAAAACTGTTTTTT. It codes for CSVQQGGVKLFF.